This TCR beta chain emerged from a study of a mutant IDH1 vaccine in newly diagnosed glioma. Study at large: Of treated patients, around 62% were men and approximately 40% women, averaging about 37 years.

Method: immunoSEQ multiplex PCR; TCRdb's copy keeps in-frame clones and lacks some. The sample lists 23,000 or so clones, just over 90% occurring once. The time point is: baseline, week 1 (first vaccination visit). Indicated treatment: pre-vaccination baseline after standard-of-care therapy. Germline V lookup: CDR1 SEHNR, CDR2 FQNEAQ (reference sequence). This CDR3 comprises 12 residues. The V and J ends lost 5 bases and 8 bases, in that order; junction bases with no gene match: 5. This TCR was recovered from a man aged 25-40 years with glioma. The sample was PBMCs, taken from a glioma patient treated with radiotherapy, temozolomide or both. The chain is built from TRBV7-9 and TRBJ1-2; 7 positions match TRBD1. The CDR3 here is CASSPRQGGYTF. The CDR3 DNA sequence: TGTGCCAGCAGCCCCCGACAGGGAGGCTACACCTTC.